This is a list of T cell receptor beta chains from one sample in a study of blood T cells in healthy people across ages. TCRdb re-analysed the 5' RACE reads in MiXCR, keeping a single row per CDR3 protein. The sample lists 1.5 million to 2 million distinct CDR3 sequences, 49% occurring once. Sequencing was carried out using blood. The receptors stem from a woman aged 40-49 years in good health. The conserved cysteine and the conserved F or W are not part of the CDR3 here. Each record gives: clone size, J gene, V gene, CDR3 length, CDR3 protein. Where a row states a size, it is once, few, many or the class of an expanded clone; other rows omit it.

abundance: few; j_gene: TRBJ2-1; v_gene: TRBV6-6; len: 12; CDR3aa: ATQTDSRLNEQF
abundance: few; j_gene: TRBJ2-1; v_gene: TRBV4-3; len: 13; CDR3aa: ASSQDWRGPNEQF
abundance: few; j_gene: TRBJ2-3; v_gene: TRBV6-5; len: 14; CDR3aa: ASSYSGTSRTDTQY
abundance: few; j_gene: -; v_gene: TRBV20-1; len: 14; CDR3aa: SATLLTGLASREQY
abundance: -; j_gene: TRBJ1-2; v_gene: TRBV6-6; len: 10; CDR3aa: ASSWGHDGYT
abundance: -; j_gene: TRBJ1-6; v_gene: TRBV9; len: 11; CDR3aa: ASSSRFYSPLH
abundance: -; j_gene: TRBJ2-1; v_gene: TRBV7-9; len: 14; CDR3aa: ASSDPGQGGLTEQF
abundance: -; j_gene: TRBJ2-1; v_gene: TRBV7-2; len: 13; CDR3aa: ASSLARGTGFEKF
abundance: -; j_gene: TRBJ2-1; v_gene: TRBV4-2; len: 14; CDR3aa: ASSHPPGLAGNEQF
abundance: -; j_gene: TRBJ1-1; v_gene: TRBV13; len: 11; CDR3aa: ASRTGQNTEAF
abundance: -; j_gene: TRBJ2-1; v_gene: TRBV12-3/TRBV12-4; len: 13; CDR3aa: ASIRRAGGFNEQF
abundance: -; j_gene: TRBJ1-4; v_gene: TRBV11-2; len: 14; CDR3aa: ASRSEWDRGYEKLF
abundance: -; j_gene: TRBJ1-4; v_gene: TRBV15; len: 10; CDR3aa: ATSRDNWKLF
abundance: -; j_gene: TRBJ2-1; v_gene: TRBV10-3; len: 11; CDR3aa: AISDTKASEQF
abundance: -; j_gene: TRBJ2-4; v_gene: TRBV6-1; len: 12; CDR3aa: ASRTDSTKNIQY
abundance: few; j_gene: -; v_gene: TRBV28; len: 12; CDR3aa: ASSSKGGSHEQY
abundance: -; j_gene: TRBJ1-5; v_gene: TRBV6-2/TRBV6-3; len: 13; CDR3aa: ASSPRTGKNQPQH
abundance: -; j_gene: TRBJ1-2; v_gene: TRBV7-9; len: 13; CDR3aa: ASSLVSPQSYGYT
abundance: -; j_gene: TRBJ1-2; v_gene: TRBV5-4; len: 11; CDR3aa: ASTVLDSYGYT
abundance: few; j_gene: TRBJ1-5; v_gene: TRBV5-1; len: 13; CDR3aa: ASSLEDSINQPQH
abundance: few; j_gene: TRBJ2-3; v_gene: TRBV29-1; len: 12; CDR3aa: SVDITGITDTQY
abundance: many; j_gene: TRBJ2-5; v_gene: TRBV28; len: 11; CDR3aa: ASSSTYQETQY
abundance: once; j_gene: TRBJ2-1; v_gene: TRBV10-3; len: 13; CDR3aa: AISEWGQGRNEQF
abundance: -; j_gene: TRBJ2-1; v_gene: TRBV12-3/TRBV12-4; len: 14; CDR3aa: ASSQTQAGTYNEQF
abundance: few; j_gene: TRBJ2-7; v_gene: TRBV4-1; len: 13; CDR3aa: ASSRQRAASDEQY
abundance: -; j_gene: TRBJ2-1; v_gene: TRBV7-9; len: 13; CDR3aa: ASSSVRAGYNEQF